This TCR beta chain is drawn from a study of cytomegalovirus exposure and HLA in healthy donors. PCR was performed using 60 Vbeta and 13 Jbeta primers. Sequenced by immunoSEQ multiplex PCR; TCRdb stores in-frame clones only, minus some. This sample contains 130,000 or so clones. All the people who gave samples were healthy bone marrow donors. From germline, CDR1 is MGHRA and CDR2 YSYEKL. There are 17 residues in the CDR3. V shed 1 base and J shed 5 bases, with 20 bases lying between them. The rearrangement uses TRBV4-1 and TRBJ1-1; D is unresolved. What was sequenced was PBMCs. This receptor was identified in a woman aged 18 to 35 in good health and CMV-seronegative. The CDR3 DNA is TGCGCCAGCAGCCAAGGCCCGATGGGCAACAGCGGGACTGAAGCTTTCTTT. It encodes CASSQGPMGNSGTEAFF.